Sequencing of this T cell receptor beta chain was carried out in a study of T-cell reconstitution after alpha-beta-depleted transplantation in children. Construction of the TCRbeta library involved unique molecular identifiers. TCRdb itself ran the PCR reads through MiXCR, one entry per CDR3 protein. Among about 580,000 distinct CDR3 sequences listed, 23% were seen once. Material: PBMCs, mostly from graft donor cells, obtained 360 days after TCRalphabeta/CD19-depleted stem cell transplant. This TCR was sampled from a boy younger than two who had a stem cell transplant for acute myeloid leukemia, so the T cells may come from the graft donor.

CDR3 bases: TGTGCCAGCAGCCCCATAGTCCGGGGAGGGGAAGGTACGCAGTATTTT. Translation gives CASSPIVRGGEGTQYF. The V call is TRBV7-2, the J call TRBJ2-3, with 7 bases matching TRBD2. The V gene's germline CDR1 is SGHTA and CDR2 FQGNSA. Germline trimming cut 5 bases from V and 8 bases from J; bases unmatched to any gene: 16. CDR3 length: 16 residues.